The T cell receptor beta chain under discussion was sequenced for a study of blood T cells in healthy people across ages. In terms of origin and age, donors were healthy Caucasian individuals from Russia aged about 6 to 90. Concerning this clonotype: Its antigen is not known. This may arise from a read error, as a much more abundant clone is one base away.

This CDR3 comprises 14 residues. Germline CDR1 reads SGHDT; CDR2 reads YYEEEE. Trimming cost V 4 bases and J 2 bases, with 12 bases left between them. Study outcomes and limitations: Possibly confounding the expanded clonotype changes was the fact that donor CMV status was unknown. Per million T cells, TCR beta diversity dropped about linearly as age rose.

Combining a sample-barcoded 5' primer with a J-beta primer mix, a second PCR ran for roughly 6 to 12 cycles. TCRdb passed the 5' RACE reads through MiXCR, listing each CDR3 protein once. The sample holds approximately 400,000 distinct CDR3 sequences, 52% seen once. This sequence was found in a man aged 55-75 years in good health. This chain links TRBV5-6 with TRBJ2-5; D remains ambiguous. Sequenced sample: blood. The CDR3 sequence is CASSVVSRQETQYF. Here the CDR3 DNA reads TGTGCCAGCAGCGTGGTCAGCAGACAAGAGACCCAGTACTTC.